This TCR beta chain came from a study of molecular identifiers for immune sequencing clone quantification. In the study overall: Sequencing covered four of five parts into which replicate RNA from about 20,000 or 100,000 naive CD8 cells was split.

This clonotype has more than one count but fewer than ten. Using its own MiXCR run on the PCR reads, TCRdb lists one record per CDR3 protein. The data hold roughly 300,000 distinct CDR3 sequences, with roughly a quarter observed a single time. The receptor comes from a human donor in good health. Some libraries in this study had Jurkat cell RNA spiked in. The sample was naive CD8+ T cells from blood, with Jurkat cell RNA spiked in. Noted subset: FACS-sorted CD8+CD4-CCR7+CD45RA+ naive T cells.

In DNA, the CDR3 is TGTGCCAGCAGCCGGGACTCTAGAAATGAGCAGTTCTTC. Residues: CASSRDSRNEQFF. The chain is built from TRBV12-3 or TRBV12-4 and TRBJ2-1; a weak D match, TRBD2 (6 bases). The V gene lost 6 bases and the J gene lost 7 bases, with 13 bases spanning the gap. The CDR3 sequence is 13 residues long.